Listed here are 23 T cell receptor beta chains from one sample, sequenced in a study of blood T cells in healthy people across ages. The second PCR ran about 6 to 12 cycles with a sample-barcoded 5' primer and J-beta primers. A single record per CDR3 protein comes from TCRdb applying MiXCR to the 5' RACE reads. The table lists approximately 1.5 million distinct CDR3 sequences, 35% to 45% of them singletons. The sequencing sample was made of blood. The receptors were sampled from a woman in her late teens or twenties in good health.

The V and J genes are TRBV20-1 and TRBJ1-6; D might be TRBD1 (5 bases). V lost 1 base and J 7 bases, leaving 17 bases between the germline ends. Germline CDR1 and CDR2: DFQATT and SNEGSKA (reference sequence). This CDR3 region has 16 residues. CDR3 loop: CSARGGTGVPNSPLHF. For the CDR3, the DNA is TGCAGTGCTAGAGGCGGGACGGGGGTGCCCAATTCACCCCTCCACTTT.

The chain is built from TRBV20-1 and TRBJ1-2; possible D gene TRBD1, 6 bases. CDR1 DFQATT and CDR2 SNEGSKA come from the germline V gene (reference sequence). This CDR3 region has 14 residues. V dropped 0 bases and J dropped 8 bases, with 16 bases sitting between them. The CDR3: CSARDQAGARGYTF. The CDR3 coding sequence is TGCAGTGCTAGAGATCAGGCAGGGGCAAGAGGCTACACCTTC.

The chain couples TRBV12-3 or TRBV12-4 to TRBJ2-3; 10 bases are a match to TRBD2. Trimming took 5 bases from V and 6 from J; bases not matched to a gene: 8. There are 15 residues in the CDR3. This CDR3 is CASSPSGGAEDTQYF. In DNA, the CDR3 is TGTGCCAGCAGTCCAAGCGGGGGGGCCGAGGATACGCAGTATTTT.

The chain joins TRBV7-3 to TRBJ1-1, with no clear D. Deletions cut 0 bases from V and 1 base from J, with 9 bases between. Germline V gene data show CDR1 as SGHTA and CDR2 as FQGTGA. This CDR3 contains 15 residues. CDR3 loop: CASSLTGRTNTEAFF. DNA for the CDR3: TGTGCCAGCAGCTTAACGGGAAGGACGAACACTGAAGCTTTCTTT.

Notes on this clonotype: One end of the junction fails to match germline, which may point to a read error. The chain couples TRBV20-1 to TRBJ2-3, with TRBD2 matching 14 bases. This CDR3 spans 19 amino acids. Germline CDR1 is DFQATT and CDR2 is SNEGSKA (reference sequence). The CDR3 protein is CSARKYGTSGGPSRDTQYF. For the CDR3, the DNA is TGCAGTGCTAGGAAATATGGGACTAGCGGGGGACCAAGCAGAGATACGCAGTATTTT.

A remark on this clonotype: A much larger clone differs by one base, so this may be a read error. The chain joins TRBV12-3 or TRBV12-4 to TRBJ1-2; tentatively, D is TRBD1 (5 bases). The CDR3 has 14 amino acids. CDR3 DNA sequence: TGTGCCAGCAGTTCCCCAGGGTTTTGGTATGGCTGCACCTTC. This codes for CASSSPGFWYGCTF.

The rearrangement uses TRBV21-1 and TRBJ2-5; the table's D call, TRBD2, has no DNA check behind it. TRBV21-1 is a pseudogene segment. The CDR3 runs 15 residues. The DNA for the CDR3 is TGTGCCAGCAGCAATAGGTGCGAGGGCCAAGAGACCCAGTACTTC. This translates into CASSNRCEGQETQYF.

The chain joins TRBV27 to TRBJ2-1, with TRBD1 as a possible D gene (6 bases). V gave up 8 bases and J gave up 2 bases, with 13 bases separating them. The germline CDR1 and CDR2 sequences are MNHEY and SMNVEV (reference sequence). There are 14 residues in the CDR3. This chain's CDR3 is CASCPQGPYNEQFF. CDR3 bases: TGTGCCAGCTGCCCCCAGGGGCCCTACAATGAGCAGTTCTTC.

The rearrangement joins TRBV30 to TRBJ2-7; D unclear. Germline-derived CDR1 and CDR2 are GTSNPN and SVGIG (reference sequence). V lost 1 base and J 6 bases, leaving 10 bases between the germline ends. This CDR3 contains 12 residues. In nucleotides, the CDR3 is TGTGCCTGGAGTGCCACTCTGCTCGAGCAGTACTTC. Protein sequence: CAWSATLLEQYF.

This clonotype was recorded once. This chain joins TRBV7-9 and TRBJ1-2; D remains ambiguous. This CDR3 region has 12 residues. Trimming cost V 8 bases and J 4 bases, with 11 bases left between them. CDR1 and CDR2 (germline): SEHNR, FQNEAQ (reference sequence). The CDR3: CASAIGSYGYTF. DNA for the CDR3: TGTGCCAGCGCCATTGGGTCCTATGGCTACACCTTC.

As to this clonotype: A junction end diverges from the germline sequence, so it may reflect a read error. The chain is built from TRBV20-1 and TRBJ1-5, with 9 bases matching TRBD1. The CDR3 runs to 14 residues. The germline gives CDR1 DFQATT, CDR2 SNEGSKA (reference sequence). CDR3: CSARDRGFVQPQHF. As DNA, the CDR3 is TGCAGTGCCAGAGACAGGGGGTTTGTTCAGCCCCAGCATTTT.

This rearrangement joins TRBV5-6 to TRBJ2-7; no firm D call. Germline V CDR1 and CDR2: SGHDT, YYEEEE. The CDR3 length is 14 residues. Trimming cost V 0 bases and J 2 bases, with 9 bases left between them. The CDR3 spells CASSLDSRPYEQYF. DNA for the CDR3: TGTGCCAGCAGCTTGGACAGCCGTCCCTACGAGCAGTACTTC.

This rearrangement joins TRBV2 to TRBJ2-5; TRBD2 might be the D (5 bases). Germline CDR1 and CDR2: SNHLY and FYNNEI. Trimming removed 3 bases from V and 1 base from J, with 12 bases in between. This CDR3 has 15 amino acids. The CDR3 is CASSEVISGQETQYF. The CDR3 nucleotides are TGTGCCAGCAGTGAGGTGATAAGCGGCCAAGAGACCCAGTACTTC.

This chain links TRBV24-1 with TRBJ2-1; D tentatively reads TRBD1 or TRBD2 (6 bases each). Germline CDR1 and CDR2: KGHDR and SFDVKD. The CDR3 covers 14 residues. Trimming left V 5 bases short and J 10 bases short, with 17 bases between. CDR3 coding DNA: TGTGCCACCAGTGTTAGTGGGAGAGGGGGGGAGCAGTTCTTC. Translating gives CATSVSGRGGEQFF.

The chain carries TRBV12-3 or TRBV12-4 and TRBJ2-1; no clear D. The CDR3 spans 16 residues. V was pared by 7 bases and J by 0 bases, with 16 bases between. CDR3 in amino acids: CASTIPRQSSYNEQFF. CDR3 bases: TGTGCCAGCACCATCCCCCGGCAGAGCTCCTACAATGAGCAGTTCTTC.

The table lists this clonotype with a few counts. A read error may produce the germline difference seen at one junction end. The gene calls are TRBV20-1 and TRBJ1-5, with unresolved D. There are 9 residues in the CDR3. Germline lookup yields CDR1 DFQATT and CDR2 SNEGSKA (reference sequence). DNA of the CDR3: TGCAGTAGCAGTCAGCCCCAGCATTTT. Amino acid sequence: CSSSQPQHF.

In this sample, this clonotype turned up a few times. The chain couples TRBV12-3 or TRBV12-4 to TRBJ2-7; D remains unclear. The CDR3 sequence is 14 residues long. Trimming stripped 4 bases from V and 3 bases from J, with 13 bases between. CDR3: CASSSIGPLYEQYF. The CDR3 region has the DNA TGTGCCAGCAGTTCGATCGGACCCCTCTACGAGCAGTACTTC.

The table lists this clonotype with a few counts. V is TRBV12-3 or TRBV12-4 and J is TRBJ1-2; D possibly corresponds to TRBD1 (5 bases). V lost 5 bases to trimming and J lost 6 bases, with 16 bases between them. The CDR3 spans 14 residues. The CDR3 DNA sequence: TGTGCCAGCAGTGTATCAGTCTGGGACGATGGCTACACCTTC. Amino acids: CASSVSVWDDGYTF.

In regard to this clonotype: A much more abundant neighbour one base away suggests this may be a read error. The V gene is TRBV29-1, the J gene TRBJ2-5; D is undetermined. Germline CDR1 is SQVTM and CDR2 is ANQGSEA. This CDR3 spans 11 amino acids. With 3 bases removed from V and 11 bases from J, the gap between germline ends came to 13 bases. The CDR3 loop is CSVDMVSEQYF. The CDR3 DNA is TGCAGCGTTGATATGGTTTCTGAGCAGTACTTC.

The chain is built from TRBV4-1 and TRBJ2-7, with D unclear. The J call may be incorrect, as the DNA end agrees better with TRBJ2-5. The germline V gene has CDR1 MGHRA and CDR2 YSYEKL. The CDR3 has 12 amino acids. The chain's CDR3 is CASRGFRETQYF. The CDR3 coding sequence is TGCGCCAGCAGGGGGTTTAGAGAGACCCAGTACTTC.

To note about this clonotype: The junction shows a germline mismatch at one end, possibly a read error. The J gene is TRBJ2-3, the V gene TRBV4-2; possibly TRBD2 for D (7 bases). CDR3 length: 16 residues. The V gene's germline CDR1 is LGHNA and CDR2 YNFKEQ. This CDR3 is CANSQGEGGRTDTQYF. The CDR3 DNA reads TGTGCCAACAGCCAAGGGGAGGGGGGGAGAACAGATACGCAGTATTTT.

This sequence joins TRBV20-1 and TRBJ1-2, with D possibly being TRBD1 (5 bases). Trimming left V 8 bases short and J 2 bases short, with 12 bases between. This CDR3 spans 12 amino acids. Germline CDR1 DFQATT, CDR2 SNEGSKA (reference sequence). The DNA of the CDR3 is TGCAGTCCCTTCGGGGGGAACTATGGCTACACCTTC. Translation gives CSPFGGNYGYTF.

This clonotype was seen a handful of times. CDR3 sequence: CSARVTGRGLNVLTF. The CDR3 coding sequence is TGCAGTGCTAGAGTTACGGGTCGGGGATTGAACGTCCTGACTTTC. The chain combines TRBV20-1 with TRBJ2-6; D is possibly TRBD2 (5 bases). CDR1 and CDR2 from the germline V gene are DFQATT and SNEGSKA (reference sequence). The V end lost 1 base, the J end lost 10 bases, and 17 bases lay between the germline ends. The CDR3 contains 15 residues.